This T cell receptor beta chain was documented in a study of Graves' ophthalmopathy and Graves' hyperthyroidism. Study summary: Peripheral blood samples were taken at initial diagnosis, before any treatment.

This CDR3 has 14 residues. CDR1 is MNHEY, CDR2 SVGEGT, per germline. Trimming stripped 6 bases from V and 5 bases from J, with 16 bases between. Amplification from RNA transcripts yielded the TCR beta CDR3 regions. RT-PCR with HTBI primers came first, then second-round multiplex PCR. TCRdb re-called the multiplex PCR reads with MiXCR, one entry per CDR3 protein. The profile covers about 480,000 distinct CDR3 sequences, with about 15% appearing a single time and 8% to 10% taken by the ten largest. Exclusion covered patients with other autoimmune diseases or uncontrolled infections (as well as pregnancy or lactation). Someone took the PBMCs out of more than 9 ml of fresh peripheral blood.

The rearrangement links TRBV6-2 or TRBV6-3 to TRBJ2-5; D may match TRBD1 or TRBD2 (6 bases each). The sequenced sample was blood. This clonotype was obtained from a young woman with Graves' ophthalmopathy. Here the CDR3 DNA reads TGTGCCAGCAGCACGCCGGGGGCCCGGGAGACCCAGTACTTC. Residues: CASSTPGARETQYF.